The present T cell receptor (beta chain) was sequenced within a study of blood T cell repertoires in COVID-19. Study-wide context: The origin of the acute and convalescent COVID-19 samples was the United States, Italy and Spain. Sample material is recorded as cDNA or gDNA derived from T cells, B-cell-depleted T cells, or PBMCs.

This CDR3 has 15 residues. CDR1 is LNHNV and CDR2 is YYDKDF in the germline V gene (reference sequence). With 6 bases clipped from V and 7 bases from J, the junction kept 5 bases outside the gene matches. Original data processing: How many nucleated cells were present was estimated from reference gene primer amplification. Some clones are missing from TCRdb's copy, which holds only in-frame ones; the method was immunoSEQ multiplex PCR. D and trimming were read from the DNA, whereas the V and J calls and clone size are those reported in that table. The repertoire holds around 200,000 clones, with approximately 84% as singletons.

The sequenced sample consisted of peripheral blood. This clonotype was obtained from a man aged 35 to 55 with active or convalescent COVID-19. The chain combines TRBV15 with TRBJ1-6; 11 bases line up with TRBD1. CDR3: CATRDRGPPNSPLHF. The CDR3 DNA follows: TGTGCCACCAGGGACAGGGGGCCCCCGAATTCACCCCTCCACTTT.